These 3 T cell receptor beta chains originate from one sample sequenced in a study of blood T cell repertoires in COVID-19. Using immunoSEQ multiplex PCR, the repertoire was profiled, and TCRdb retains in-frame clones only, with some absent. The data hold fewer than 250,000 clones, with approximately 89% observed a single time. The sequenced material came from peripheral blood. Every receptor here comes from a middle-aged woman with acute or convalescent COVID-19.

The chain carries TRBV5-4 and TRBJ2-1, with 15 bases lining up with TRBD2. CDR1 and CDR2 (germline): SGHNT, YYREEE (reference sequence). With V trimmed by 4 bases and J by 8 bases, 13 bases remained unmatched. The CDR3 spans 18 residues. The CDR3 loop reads CASSPGLAGGGSFYEQFF. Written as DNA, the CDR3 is TGTGCCAGCAGCCCGGGACTAGCGGGGGGCGGTAGTTTCTATGAGCAGTTCTTC. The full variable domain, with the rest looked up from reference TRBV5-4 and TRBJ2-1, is ETGVTQSPTHLIKTRGQQVTLRCSSQSGHNTVSWYQQALGQGPQFIFQYYREEENGRGNFPPRFSGLQFPNYSSELNVNALELDDSALYLCASSPGLAGGGSFYEQFFGPGTRLTVL.

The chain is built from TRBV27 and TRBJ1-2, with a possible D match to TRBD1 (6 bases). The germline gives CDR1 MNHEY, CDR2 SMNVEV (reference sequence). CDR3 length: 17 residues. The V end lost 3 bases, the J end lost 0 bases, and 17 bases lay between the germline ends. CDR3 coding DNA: TGTGCCAGCAGTTTCGCGGGGGGCGCAAACTCTAACTATGGCTACACCTTC. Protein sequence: CASSFAGGANSNYGYTF.

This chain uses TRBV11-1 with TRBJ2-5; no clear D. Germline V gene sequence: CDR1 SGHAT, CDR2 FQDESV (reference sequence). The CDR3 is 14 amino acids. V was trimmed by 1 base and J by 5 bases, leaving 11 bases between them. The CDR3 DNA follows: TGTGCCAGCAGCTTAGGATCAGGTTTGGAGACCCAGTACTTC. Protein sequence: CASSLGSGLETQYF.